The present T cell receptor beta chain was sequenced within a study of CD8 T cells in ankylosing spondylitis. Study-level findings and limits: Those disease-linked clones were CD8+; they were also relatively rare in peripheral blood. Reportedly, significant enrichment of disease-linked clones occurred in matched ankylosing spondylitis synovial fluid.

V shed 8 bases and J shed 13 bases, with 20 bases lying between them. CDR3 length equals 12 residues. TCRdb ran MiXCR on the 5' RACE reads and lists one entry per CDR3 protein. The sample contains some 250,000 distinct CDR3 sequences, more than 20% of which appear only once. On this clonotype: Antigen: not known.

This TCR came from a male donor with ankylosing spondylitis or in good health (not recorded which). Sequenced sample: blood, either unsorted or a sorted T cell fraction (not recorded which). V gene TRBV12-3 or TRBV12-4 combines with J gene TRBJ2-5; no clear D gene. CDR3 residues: CASGKTREILYF. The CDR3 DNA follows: TGTGCCAGCGGTAAAACAAGGGAAATTTTGTACTTC.